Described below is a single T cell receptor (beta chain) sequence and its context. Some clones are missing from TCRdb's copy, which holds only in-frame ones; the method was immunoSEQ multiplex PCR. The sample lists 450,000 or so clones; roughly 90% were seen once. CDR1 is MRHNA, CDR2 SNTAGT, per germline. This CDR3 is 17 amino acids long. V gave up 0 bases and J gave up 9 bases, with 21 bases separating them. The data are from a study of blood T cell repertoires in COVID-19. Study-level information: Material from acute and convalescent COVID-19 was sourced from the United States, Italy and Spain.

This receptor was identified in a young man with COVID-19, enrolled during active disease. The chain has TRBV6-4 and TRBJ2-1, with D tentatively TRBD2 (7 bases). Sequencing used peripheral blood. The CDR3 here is CASSDSPAGEGVAEQFF. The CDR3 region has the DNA TGTGCCAGCAGTGACTCCCCCGCGGGGGAGGGGGTCGCTGAGCAGTTCTTC.